This record concerns one T cell receptor (beta chain) sequence. Its antigen is undetermined. These data belong to a study of cytomegalovirus exposure and HLA in healthy donors. Study-wide results and limits: There was a cluster of highly shared sequence variants that was likely a sequencing artifact. Published work reported that the classifier diagnosed cytomegalovirus status with high specificity and sensitivity.

60 Vbeta and 13 Jbeta primers were used in PCR. This table comes from immunoSEQ multiplex PCR, and its TCRdb copy is limited to in-frame clones, with some not included. The data hold 90,000 to 150,000 clones, with around 63% observed a single time. CDR1 and CDR2 from the germline V gene are SQVTM and ANQGSEA. This CDR3 is 16 amino acids long. Trimming at V came to 1 base and at J to 6 bases, leaving 11 bases not matched to a gene. This chain uses TRBV29-1 with TRBJ2-1; 8 nucleotides agree with TRBD2. The clonotype was recovered from a man aged 35-49 years in good health and CMV-seropositive. The sequenced material came from PBMCs. CDR3 nucleotide sequence: TGCAGCGTTGAAGGCCCCGGTCCGGGGGGGCCCAATGAGCAGTTCTTC. Residues: CSVEGPGPGGPNEQFF.